One sample yielded the 20 T cell receptor beta chains listed below, sequenced in a study of blood T cell repertoires in COVID-19 (dated by TCRdb to 2018 to 2020). Library method: the immunoSEQ multiplex PCR assay. Entries here come from immuneACCESS through TCRdb and include only in-frame sequences with V and J called. Some clones fail to appear in such tables; in the studies checked, an unresolved V gene covers under half of the shortfall, and the cause of the remainder is unknown. This sample holds some 110,000 clones; about 90% were observed only once. The ten largest clones take up roughly 8% of the sample. Sequenced sample: peripheral blood. These receptors were obtained from a human donor in a cohort sampled during active COVID-19.

This clone was observed a single time. This chain links TRBV23-1 with TRBJ2-5, with D possibly matching TRBD1 (5 bases). Being an ORF, TRBV23-1 has a function that is uncertain. The CDR3 spans 15 residues. The V gene lost 0 bases and the J gene lost 2 bases, with 10 bases spanning the gap. The DNA for the CDR3 is TGCGCCAGCAGTCAATCTCGCGACAGACAAGAGACCCAGTACTTC. It codes for CASSQSRDRQETQYF.

In DNA form, the CDR3 reads TGTGCCAGCAGTGGGGGGTATTACACTGAAGCTTTCTTT. Amino acid sequence: CASSGGYYTEAFF. The chain couples TRBV28 to TRBJ1-1, with a tentative D call TRBD1 (5 bases). The germline CDR1 and CDR2 sequences are MDHEN and SYDVKM. This CDR3 is 13 amino acids long. Trimming stripped 5 bases from V and 3 bases from J, with 10 bases between.

This clone showed up just once. The V gene is TRBV7-3, the J gene TRBJ2-2; 10 nucleotides agree with TRBD2. J gave up 1 base and V 7 bases, and 3 bases lay outside the gene matches. Germline values: CDR1 SGHTA, CDR2 FQGTGA. The CDR3 totals 15 residues. CDR3 region: CASTRLAGNTGELFF. For the CDR3, the DNA is TGTGCCAGCACCAGACTAGCGGGGAACACCGGGGAGCTGTTTTTT.

In its sample, this clone was seen once. The chain uses TRBV6-5 and TRBJ1-1; TRBD1 matches 7 bases. CDR3 size: 16 residues. Losses at the gene ends were 0 bases for V and 2 bases for J; bases not matched to a gene: 6. Germline V gene lookup returns CDR1 MNHEY and CDR2 SVGAGI. The CDR3 bases are TGTGCCAGCAGTTACTCGACCCACAGGGGCAACACTGAAGCTTTCTTT. Amino acid sequence: CASSYSTHRGNTEAFF.

The chain carries TRBV12-3 or TRBV12-4 and TRBJ1-1, with 7 bases fitting TRBD1. The CDR3 is 13 residues long. With 6 bases clipped from V and 7 bases from J, the junction kept 8 bases outside the gene matches. CDR3 region: CASSIIRDSEAFF. The CDR3 region has the DNA TGTGCCAGCAGCATAATCCGGGACAGTGAAGCTTTCTTT.

In this sample, this clone turned up once. The chain has TRBV5-6 and TRBJ2-7; TRBD1 agrees at 7 bases. CDR3 length: 14 residues. Germline values: CDR1 SGHDT, CDR2 YYEEEE. The V and J ends lost 4 bases and 0 bases, in that order; junction bases with no gene match: 4. The CDR3 DNA is TGTGCCAGCAGCGAACAGGGGATCTCCTACGAGCAGTACTTC. Translated, it gives CASSEQGISYEQYF.

This chain uses TRBV5-6 with TRBJ1-4; D is unresolved. Between the trimmed V and J ends, which lost 0 bases and 7 bases, there was a span of 16 bases. Germline V gene sequence: CDR1 SGHDT, CDR2 YYEEEE. CDR3 length equals 16 residues. The CDR3 loop is CASSLGPPHVTEKLFF. CDR3 bases: TGTGCCAGCAGCTTGGGGCCTCCTCATGTTACTGAAAAACTGTTTTTT.

V usage is TRBV5-8 and J usage is TRBJ1-5, with D tentatively TRBD1 (6 bases). The CDR3 is 15 residues long. V was clipped by 6 bases and J by 1 base, with 14 bases between them. The V gene's germline CDR1 is SGHTS and CDR2 YDEGEE. CDR3 bases: TGTGCCAGCACCGGGGGGGGGCCCAGCAATCAGCCCCAGCATTTT. This codes for CASTGGGPSNQPQHF. Full variable domain (missing parts from reference TRBV5-8 and TRBJ1-5): EAGVTQSPTHLIKTRGQQATLRCSPISGHTSVYWYQQALGLGLQFLLWYDEGEERNRGNFPPRFSGRQFPNYSSELNVNALELEDSALYLCASTGGGPSNQPQHFGDGTRLSIL.

J is TRBJ1-2 and V is TRBV25-1; maybe TRBD1 (5 bases). The V gene lost 2 bases and the J gene lost 5 bases, with 15 bases spanning the gap. There are 15 residues in the CDR3. Germline V CDR1 and CDR2: MGHDK, SYGVNS. The CDR3 nucleotides read TGTGCCAGCAGTGAAAAGGTGGGGCTCGGATATGGCTACACCTTC. It yields the protein CASSEKVGLGYGYTF.

V is TRBV7-9 and J is TRBJ2-5; D not certain. Germline CDR1 reads SEHNR; CDR2 reads FQNEAQ (reference sequence). V was clipped by 11 bases and J by 2 bases, with 12 bases between them. The CDR3 has 12 amino acids. The CDR3 DNA reads TGTGCCGACGCGGAACGGCAAGAGACCCAGTACTTC. Protein product: CADAERQETQYF.

This chain links TRBV11-2 with TRBJ2-5, with 8 positions matching TRBD2. Germline values: CDR1 SGHAT, CDR2 FQNNGV. There are 15 residues in the CDR3. Trimming took 4 bases from V and 2 from J; bases not matched to a gene: 6. CDR3 nucleotides: TGTGCCAGCAGCTCGGGTCCGGGGGGGCAAGAGACCCAGTACTTC. Protein: CASSSGPGGQETQYF.

The chain couples TRBV11-3 to TRBJ1-1; no definite D call. CDR3 length equals 13 residues. Trimming took 5 bases from V and 5 from J, leaving 12 bases between them. Germline V CDR1 and CDR2: SGHNT, YENEEA. CDR3 region: CASSPDVLTEAFF. The CDR3 DNA reads TGTGCCAGCAGCCCAGATGTGTTAACTGAAGCTTTCTTT.

This chain connects TRBV2 to TRBJ1-3; TRBD1 matches at 7 bases. The junction had 3 bases not matched to a gene; V was cut back by 5 bases and J by 2 bases. The length of the CDR3 is 14 residues. Per germline, CDR1 SNHLY and CDR2 FYNNEI. The CDR3 DNA reads TGTGCCAGCAGTCAGGGGGTCCCTGGAAACACCATATATTTT. It specifies CASSQGVPGNTIYF.

V gene TRBV28 combines with J gene TRBJ2-1, with TRBD2 matching 8 bases. Germline lookup yields CDR1 MDHEN and CDR2 SYDVKM. This CDR3 spans 14 amino acids. J lost 9 bases, V lost 2 bases, and 6 bases had no gene match. DNA for the CDR3: TGTGCCAGCAGTTTAAGAGCGGGAGTGTCTGAGCAGTTCTTC. It yields the protein CASSLRAGVSEQFF.

The rearrangement uses TRBV19 and TRBJ2-7, with TRBD1 matching 9 bases. The ends lost 4 bases at V and 5 bases at J; junction bases unmatched: 9. The CDR3 is 15 residues long. Germline V gene sequence: CDR1 LNHDA, CDR2 SQIVND (reference sequence). This chain's CDR3 is CASSTLRDRDDEQYF. For the CDR3, the DNA is TGTGCCAGTAGTACTCTCCGGGACAGGGACGACGAGCAGTACTTC.

V and J are TRBV7-3 and TRBJ2-1; D perhaps matches TRBD1 (6 bases). CDR1 is SGHTA, CDR2 FQGTGA, per germline. V gave up 5 bases and J gave up 5 bases, with 16 bases separating them. CDR3 length: 15 residues. The CDR3 protein is CASSPNGGADNEQFF. CDR3 sequence (DNA): TGTGCCAGCAGCCCTAATGGGGGCGCGGACAATGAGCAGTTCTTC.

This chain joins TRBV19 and TRBJ2-5; 9 positions match TRBD2. V trimming: 8 bases; J trimming: 4 bases; junction bases outside the gene matches: 8. In germline, CDR1 is LNHDA, CDR2 SQIVND (reference sequence). This CDR3 contains 14 residues. The CDR3 DNA is TGTGCCAGTGGATCGGGGCGGGAGGGAGAGACCCAGTACTTC. This codes for CASGSGREGETQYF.

Concerning this clone: This sample includes further DNA sequences coding for the same CDR3. The CDR3 DNA sequence: TGTGCCAGCTCACCTAATCTAGATACTTACGAGCAGTACTTC. The encoded protein is CASSPNLDTYEQYF. V and J are TRBV18 and TRBJ2-7; D is unclear. The CDR3 is 14 residues long. Germline loops: CDR1 KGHSH, CDR2 LQKENI. Trimming took 3 bases from V and 4 from J, leaving 13 bases between them.

The V and J genes are TRBV12-5 and TRBJ2-3; 9 nucleotides agree with TRBD1. Germline CDR1 LGHNT, CDR2 FRNRAP. This CDR3 comprises 15 residues. Unmatched junction bases numbered 6, after V lost 6 bases and J lost 2 bases. DNA of the CDR3: TGTGCTAGTGGCTCGGGACAGGGCACCACAGATACGCAGTATTTT. Translating it yields CASGSGQGTTDTQYF. The full variable domain, in which reference TRBV12-5 and TRBJ2-3 provide the parts outside the CDR3, is DARVTQTPRHKVTEMGQEVTMRCQPILGHNTVFWYRQTMMQGLELLAYFRNRAPLDDSGMPKDRFSAEMPDATLATLKIQPSEPRDSAVYFCASGSGQGTTDTQYFGPGTRLTVL.

The chain has TRBV6-1 and TRBJ1-3; D is ambiguous. CDR1 is MNHNS and CDR2 is SASEGT in the germline V gene. Trimming left V 3 bases short and J 1 base short, with 13 bases between. CDR3 size: 16 residues. CDR3 loop: CASSDRGTLSGNTIYF. CDR3 nucleotide sequence: TGTGCCAGCAGTGATCGGGGTACCCTGTCTGGAAACACCATATATTTT.